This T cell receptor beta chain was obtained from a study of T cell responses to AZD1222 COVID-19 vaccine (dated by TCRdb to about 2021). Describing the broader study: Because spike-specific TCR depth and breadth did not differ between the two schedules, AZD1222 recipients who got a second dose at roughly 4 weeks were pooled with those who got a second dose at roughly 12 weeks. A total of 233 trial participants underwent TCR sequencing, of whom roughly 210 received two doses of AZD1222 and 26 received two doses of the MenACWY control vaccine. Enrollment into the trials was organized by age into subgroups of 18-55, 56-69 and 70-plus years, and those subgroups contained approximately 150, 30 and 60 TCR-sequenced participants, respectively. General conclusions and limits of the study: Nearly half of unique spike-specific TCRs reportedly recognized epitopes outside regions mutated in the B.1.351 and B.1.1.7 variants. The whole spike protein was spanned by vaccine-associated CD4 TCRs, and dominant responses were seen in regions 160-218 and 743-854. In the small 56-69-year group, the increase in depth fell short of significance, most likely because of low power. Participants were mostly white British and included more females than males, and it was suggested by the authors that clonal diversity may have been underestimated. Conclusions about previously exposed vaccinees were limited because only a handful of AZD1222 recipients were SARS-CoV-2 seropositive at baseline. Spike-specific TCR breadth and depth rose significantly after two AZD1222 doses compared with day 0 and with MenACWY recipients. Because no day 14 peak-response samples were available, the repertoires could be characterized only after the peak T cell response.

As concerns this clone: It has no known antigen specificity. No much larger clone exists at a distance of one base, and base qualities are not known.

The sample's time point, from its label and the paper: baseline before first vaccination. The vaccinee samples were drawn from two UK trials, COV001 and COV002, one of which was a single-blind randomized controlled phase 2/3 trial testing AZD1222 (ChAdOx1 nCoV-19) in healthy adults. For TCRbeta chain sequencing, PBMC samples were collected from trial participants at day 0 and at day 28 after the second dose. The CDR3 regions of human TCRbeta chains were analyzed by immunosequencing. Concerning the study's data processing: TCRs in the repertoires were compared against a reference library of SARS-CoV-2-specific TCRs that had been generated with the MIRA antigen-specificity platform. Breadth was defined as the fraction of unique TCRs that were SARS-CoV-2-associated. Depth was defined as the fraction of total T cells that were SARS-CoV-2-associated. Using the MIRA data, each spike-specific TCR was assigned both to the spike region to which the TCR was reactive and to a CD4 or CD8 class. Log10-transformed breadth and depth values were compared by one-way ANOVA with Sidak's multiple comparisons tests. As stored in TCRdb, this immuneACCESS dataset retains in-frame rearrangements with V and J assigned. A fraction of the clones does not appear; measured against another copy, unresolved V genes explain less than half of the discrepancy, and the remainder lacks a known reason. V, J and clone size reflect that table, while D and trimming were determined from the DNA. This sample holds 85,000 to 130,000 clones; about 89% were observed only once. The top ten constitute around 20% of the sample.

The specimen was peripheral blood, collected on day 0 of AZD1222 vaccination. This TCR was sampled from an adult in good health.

The CDR3 here reads CACPGAGGSLWAEAFF. The DNA sequence is given as TGTGCCTGTCCAGGGGCAGGGGGCAGTTTGTGGGCTGAAGCTTTCTTT. Here the chain combines TRBV30 and TRBJ1-1, with 8 middle bases fitting TRBD1. The CDR3 starts with the cysteine, ends with the phenylalanine, and has 16 residues. The only DNA kept is the CDR3, 48 bases in frame from the first base. The germline V gene (reference sequence) provides CDR1 GTSNPN and CDR2 SVGIG. For this chain, trimming is 6 bases at the V end and 6 bases at the J end, and the number of junction bases without a gene match is 18.